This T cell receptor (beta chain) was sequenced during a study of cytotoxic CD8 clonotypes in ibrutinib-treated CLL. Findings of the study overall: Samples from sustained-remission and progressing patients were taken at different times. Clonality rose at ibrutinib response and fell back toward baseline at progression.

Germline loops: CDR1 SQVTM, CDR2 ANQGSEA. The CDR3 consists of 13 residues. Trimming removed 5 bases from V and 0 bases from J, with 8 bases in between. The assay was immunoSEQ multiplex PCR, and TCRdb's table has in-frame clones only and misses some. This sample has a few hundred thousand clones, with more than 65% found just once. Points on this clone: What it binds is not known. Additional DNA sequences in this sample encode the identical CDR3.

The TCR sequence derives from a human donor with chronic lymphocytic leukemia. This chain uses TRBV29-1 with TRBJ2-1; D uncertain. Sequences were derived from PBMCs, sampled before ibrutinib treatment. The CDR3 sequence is CSVRGSSYNEQFF. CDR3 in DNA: TGCAGCGTTCGAGGAAGCTCCTACAATGAGCAGTTCTTC.